This T cell receptor (beta chain) was captured in a study of OX40 agonist ivuxolimab in advanced cancers. Study in general: Every 2 weeks, ivuxolimab was infused into the patients intravenously at between 0.01 and 10 mg/kg.

Repertoires were generated with immunoSEQ multiplex PCR, while TCRdb's copy carries only in-frame clones and drops some. This table holds tens of thousands of clones, roughly 80% found once. Germline V lookup: CDR1 SGHTA, CDR2 FQGNSA. This CDR3 has 16 residues. With 1 base removed from V and 2 bases from J, the gap between germline ends came to 12 bases. Turning to this clone: Its antigen is currently unknown.

Notes on the study in general: Some nonresponders additionally presented with little normalized T-cell clonal expansion. Average numbers of expanded clones were greater in CD8+ T cells than in CD4+. Which antigen the expanded peripheral T cells recognized is unknown.

The receptor was derived from an adult with an advanced solid tumor such as melanoma, head and neck, liver or kidney cancer. The rearrangement uses TRBV7-2 and TRBJ1-5; D not certain. The sequenced sample was CD4+ or CD8+ T cells sorted from blood, obtained in a trial of the OX40 agonist ivuxolimab. Here the CDR3 DNA reads TGTGCCAGCAGCTTAGACGGCGGAATGGGCAATCAGCCCCAGCATTTT. Translation gives CASSLDGGMGNQPQHF.